These T cell receptor beta chains were read from a single sample in a study of blood T cell repertoires in COVID-19. Only in-frame clones appear in the TCRdb table, and some are missing; sequencing was by immunoSEQ multiplex PCR. Among about 50,000 clones listed, around 90% were seen once. Sequencing was done on a sample of peripheral blood. Receptor source: a man aged 50-60 years with active COVID-19. Both conserved end residues are part of each CDR3. Fields, in order: clone size, V gene, J gene, CDR3 protein. The size field is filled for only some rows; it gives once, few, many or a size class.

>.|TRBV3-1/TRBV3-2|TRBJ1-4
CASRPTATNEKLFF
>.|TRBV5-1|TRBJ2-7
CASSPEAQGLSYEQYF
>.|TRBV5-1|TRBJ2-1
CASSLSGAGESLSYNEQFF
>.|TRBV6-6|TRBJ1-4
CASSYSRLEKLFF
>.|TRBV5-1|TRBJ2-3
CASTSPSADTQYF
>.|TRBV9|TRBJ2-7
CASSDPRGYEQYF
>.|TRBV7-2|TRBJ2-5
CASSLWADETQYF
>.|TRBV11-2|TRBJ1-2
CASSRNPGTGNGGYTF
>.|TRBV10-3|TRBJ1-1
CAISLQGETEAFF
>.|TRBV25-1|TRBJ1-5
CASSLAGDGQPQHF
>.|TRBV6-5|TRBJ1-2
CASSYSSGVSGYTF
>few|TRBV10-3|TRBJ2-7
CAISPSGQGYEQYF
>.|TRBV12-3/TRBV12-4|TRBJ1-3
CASSLTGGNTIYF
>once|TRBV3-1/TRBV3-2|TRBJ2-7
CASSQDRASGEQYF
>once|TRBV7-2|TRBJ2-5
CASSLASSGGQETQYF
>.|TRBV18|TRBJ2-1
CASSPEYNEQFF
>.|TRBV6-5|TRBJ2-2
CASSYAGTLYTGELFF
>.|TRBV6-5|TRBJ2-7
CASSLSPSYEQYF
>.|TRBV19|TRBJ1-2
CASSIAPGQRYGYTF
>once|TRBV27|TRBJ2-7
CASSSPVRGAGGEQYF
>.|TRBV5-1|TRBJ2-5
CASSLRKGAKEKTQYF
>.|TRBV10-1|TRBJ1-4
CASSAGRGREKLFF
>.|TRBV19|TRBJ1-2
CASTTDRAGYGYTF
>.|TRBV9|TRBJ2-3
CASSMALQGITDTQYF